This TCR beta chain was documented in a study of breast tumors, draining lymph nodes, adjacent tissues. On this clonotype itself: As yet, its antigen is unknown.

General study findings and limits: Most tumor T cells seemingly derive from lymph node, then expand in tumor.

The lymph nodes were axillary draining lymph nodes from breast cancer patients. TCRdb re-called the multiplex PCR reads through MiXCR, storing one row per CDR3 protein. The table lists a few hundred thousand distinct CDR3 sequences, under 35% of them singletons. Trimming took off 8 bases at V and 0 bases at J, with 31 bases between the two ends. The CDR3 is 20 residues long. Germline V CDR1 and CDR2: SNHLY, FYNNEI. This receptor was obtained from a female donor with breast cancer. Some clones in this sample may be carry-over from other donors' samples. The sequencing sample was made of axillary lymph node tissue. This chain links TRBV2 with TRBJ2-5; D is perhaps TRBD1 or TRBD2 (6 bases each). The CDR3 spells CASSGFCAGLGGRDQETQYF. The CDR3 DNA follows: TGTGCCAGCTCGGGTTTTTGTGCGGGGCTCGGGGGCCGTGACCAAGAGACCCAGTACTTC.